These 28 T cell receptor beta chains originate from one sample sequenced in a study of multiple sclerosis patients with progressive multifocal leukoencephalopathy. The time point is: time of PML onset. TCRdb's copy holds only in-frame clones and misses some; the assay was immunoSEQ multiplex PCR. The sample lists more than 30,000 clones, roughly 90% occurring once. This material consisted of PBMCs, taken from a patient treated with natalizumab. The receptors stem from a woman between 35 and 50 years old with progressive multifocal leukoencephalopathy.

Concerning this clone itself: Mismatch with germline at one junction end may stem from a read error. Distinct nucleotide sequences in the sample also encode this CDR3. The rearrangement joins TRBV7-8 to TRBJ1-2, with D tentatively TRBD1 (5 bases). The CDR3 consists of 12 residues. Germline-derived CDR1 and CDR2 are SGHVS and FQNEAQ. The CDR3 sequence is CASSRSGSGYTF. As DNA, the CDR3 is TGCGCCAGCAGCAGATCAGGGTCTGGCTACACCTTC.

The V gene is TRBV7-6, the J gene TRBJ1-2; the D gene is possibly TRBD1 (6 bases). Between the trimmed V and J ends, which lost 3 bases and 2 bases, there was a span of 10 bases. From germline, CDR1 is SGHVS and CDR2 FNYEAQ. The CDR3 runs 14 residues. CDR3 sequence: CASSLRQGNYGYTF. Written as DNA, the CDR3 is TGTGCCAGCAGCTTGAGGCAGGGGAACTATGGCTACACCTTC.

V and J are TRBV29-1 and TRBJ1-1, with D unresolved. V lost 8 bases and J lost 1, with 11 bases in between. From germline, CDR1 is SQVTM and CDR2 ANQGSEA. This CDR3 has 12 amino acids. The CDR3 loop is CSSRHPNTEAFF. CDR3 coding DNA: TGCAGCTCGCGACACCCGAACACTGAAGCTTTCTTT.

The rearrangement uses TRBV11-2 and TRBJ2-5; 9 bases fit TRBD2. CDR1 is SGHAT and CDR2 is FQNNGV in the germline V gene. Trimming removed 0 bases from V and 5 bases from J; junction bases left unmatched: 1. CDR3 length equals 14 residues. CDR3 in amino acids: CASSLELAGETQYF. The CDR3 DNA follows: TGTGCCAGCAGCTTAGAGCTAGCGGGGGAGACCCAGTACTTC.

CDR3 protein: CASSLGAPTGGDTQYF. In DNA form, the CDR3 reads TGCGCCAGCAGCTTAGGGGCGCCTACCGGGGGCGATACGCAGTATTTT. The chain links TRBV5-1 to TRBJ2-3, with D perhaps matching TRBD1 or TRBD2 (6 bases each). Deletions cut 2 bases from V and 6 bases from J, with 19 bases between. The germline gives CDR1 SGHRS, CDR2 YFSETQ. The CDR3 length is 16 residues.

V usage is TRBV7-2 and J usage is TRBJ2-6; a weak D match, TRBD1 (6 bases). The germline V gene encodes CDR1 SGHTA and CDR2 FQGNSA. V lost 10 bases, J lost 6 bases, and 28 bases lay in between. This CDR3 contains 18 residues. The CDR3 bases are TGTGCCATCCTGGGCCAGGGGCCTACTTCTCTGGCGGCCAACGTCCTGACTTTC. Its protein product is CAILGQGPTSLAANVLTF.

The chain recombines TRBV7-2 with TRBJ2-7, with D maybe TRBD1 (5 bases). Germline V lookup: CDR1 SGHTA, CDR2 FQGNSA. The CDR3 is 14 residues long. The V end lost 0 bases, the J end lost 8 bases, and 14 bases lay between the germline ends. DNA for the CDR3: TGTGCCAGCAGCTTAGCCGGACAAAAGGGGAAGCAGTACTTC. Translated, it gives CASSLAGQKGKQYF.

The V and J genes are TRBV5-4 and TRBJ2-5; weak D call: TRBD2 (6 bases). V was trimmed by 3 bases and J by 11 bases, leaving 26 bases between them. The CDR3 contains 16 residues. The V gene's germline CDR1 is SGHNT and CDR2 YYREEE (reference sequence). The CDR3, as DNA: TGTGCCAGCAGCTCTAGTACTAGCTCTGCGGGATGGGAGCAGTACTTC. It specifies CASSSSTSSAGWEQYF.

The rearrangement joins TRBV6-5 to TRBJ1-5, with D maybe TRBD1 (5 bases). This CDR3 comprises 16 residues. From germline, CDR1 is MNHEY and CDR2 SVGAGI. The V and J ends lost 4 bases and 7 bases respectively, with 20 bases between them. The CDR3 is CASSLTSRGVGQPQHF. The CDR3 DNA is TGTGCCAGCAGTTTAACGTCCAGAGGGGTGGGACAGCCCCAGCATTTT.

The chain has TRBV7-2 and TRBJ2-7, with D unclear. Germline CDR1 SGHTA, CDR2 FQGNSA. The CDR3 has 13 residues. Trimming took 2 bases from V and 4 from J, leaving 9 bases between them. The CDR3 DNA sequence: TGTGCCAGCAGCTTAACTCGTGGTTACGAGCAGTACTTC. Encoded protein: CASSLTRGYEQYF.

V usage is TRBV19 and J usage is TRBJ1-1; possible D gene TRBD1, 6 bases. V lost 7 bases and J lost 1, with 13 bases in between. CDR1 LNHDA and CDR2 SQIVND come from the germline V gene (reference sequence). The CDR3 sequence is 14 residues long. CDR3 protein: CASTALGANTEAFF. The CDR3 DNA follows: TGTGCCAGTACCGCCCTGGGGGCGAACACTGAAGCTTTCTTT.

The chain is built from TRBV15 and TRBJ1-1, with unresolved D. V lost 2 bases and J 0 bases, leaving 13 bases between the germline ends. This CDR3 spans 16 amino acids. Germline loops: CDR1 LNHNV, CDR2 YYDKDF (reference sequence). CDR3 nucleotide sequence: TGTGCCACCAGCAGAAAGTCGTTTAGGTTGAACACTGAAGCTTTCTTT. Encoded protein: CATSRKSFRLNTEAFF.

This chain connects TRBV18 to TRBJ1-2; 7 bases are shared with TRBD1. This CDR3 region has 13 residues. V shed 4 bases, J shed 2 bases, and the junction held 1 base outside the gene matches. Germline-derived CDR1 and CDR2 are KGHSH and LQKENI. CDR3 residues: CASSQDRNYGYTF. The CDR3 DNA reads TGTGCCAGCTCACAGGACAGGAACTATGGCTACACCTTC.

The chain employs TRBV4-1 and TRBJ2-5; 10 nucleotides match TRBD1. The CDR3 is 16 amino acids. The J segment lost 6 bases and the V segment lost 2 bases, leaving 9 bases of the junction unmatched. CDR1 is MGHRA and CDR2 is YSYEKL in the germline V gene. Here the CDR3 reads CASSQQTGGVEKTQYF. CDR3 in DNA: TGCGCCAGCAGCCAACAGACAGGGGGCGTTGAAAAGACCCAGTACTTC.

This clone showed up just once. The chain recombines TRBV19 with TRBJ2-1; D could derive from TRBD1 or TRBD2 (5 bases each). The ends were cut back, 3 bases at V and 4 bases at J, with 13 bases in the middle. Per germline, CDR1 LNHDA and CDR2 SQIVND (reference sequence). This CDR3 contains 15 residues. The chain's CDR3 is CASSIGTGPYNEQFF. The CDR3 region has the DNA TGTGCCAGTAGTATTGGGACCGGACCTTACAATGAGCAGTTCTTC.

The chain uses TRBV29-1 and TRBJ1-4, with 7 bases aligning to TRBD1. Germline CDR1 and CDR2: SQVTM and ANQGSEA. The CDR3 contains 14 residues. After removal of 7 bases from V and 3 bases from J, the junction contained 8 bases not matched to a gene. CDR3 in DNA: TGCAGCGCTCAAAGGGGGCTAGCTAATGAAAAACTGTTTTTT. It translates to CSAQRGLANEKLFF.

V usage is TRBV7-6 and J usage is TRBJ1-6; D gene uncertain. This CDR3 contains 14 residues. The germline gives CDR1 SGHVS, CDR2 FNYEAQ. Trimming pared 0 bases from V and 5 bases from J, leaving 5 bases between. The CDR3 DNA reads as TGTGCCAGCAGCTTAGCCGGAAATAATTCACCCCTCCACTTT. Encoded protein: CASSLAGNNSPLHF.

The J gene is TRBJ1-4, the V gene TRBV6-5; D gene unclear. CDR1 is MNHEY, CDR2 SVGAGI, per germline. The CDR3 is made up of 13 amino acids. The V end lost 8 bases, the J end lost 8 bases, and 15 bases lay between the germline ends. The CDR3 sequence: CASAPPQREKLFF. The DNA of the CDR3 is TGTGCCAGCGCGCCACCCCAAAGGGAAAAACTGTTTTTT.

The chain has TRBV5-1 and TRBJ1-6, with D possibly TRBD1 on 6 matching bases. CDR1 is SGHRS and CDR2 is YFSETQ in the germline V gene. Trimming took off 0 bases at V and 0 bases at J, with 10 bases between the two ends. The CDR3 runs 17 residues. CDR3 protein: CASSLAGVSSYNSPLHF. The CDR3 region has the DNA TGCGCCAGCAGCTTGGCAGGGGTCAGCTCCTATAATTCACCCCTCCACTTT. The entire variable domain, with the rest obtained from reference TRBV5-1 and TRBJ1-6, is as follows: KAGVTQTPRYLIKTRGQQVTLSCSPISGHRSVSWYQQTPGQGLQFLFEYFSETQRNKGNFPGRFSGRQFSNSRSEMNVSTLELGDSALYLCASSLAGVSSYNSPLHFGNGTRLTVT.

This clone was counted between two and nine times. This sequence joins TRBV19 and TRBJ1-3; possibly TRBD1 for D (6 bases). The germline V and J ends were trimmed by 8 bases and 0 bases, with 11 bases remaining between them. CDR1 is LNHDA and CDR2 is SQIVND in the germline V gene (reference sequence). This CDR3 has 14 amino acids. CDR3 DNA sequence: TGTGCCAGTGGGACATTGAGCTCTGGAAACACCATATATTTT. Translating gives CASGTLSSGNTIYF.

The chain recombines TRBV6-4 with TRBJ2-2; 10 bases fit TRBD2. Germline CDR1 and CDR2: MRHNA and SNTAGT. There are 15 residues in the CDR3. V lost 4 bases to trimming and J lost 3 bases; unmatched junction nucleotides: 2. The CDR3 sequence: CASSGTSGDTGELFF. Here the CDR3 DNA reads TGTGCCAGCAGTGGGACTAGCGGAGACACCGGGGAGCTGTTTTTT.

This clone was picked up one time. This chain links TRBV4-2 with TRBJ2-2; D is undetermined. Between the trimmed V and J ends, which lost 1 base and 4 bases, there was a span of 7 bases. Germline CDR1 LGHNA, CDR2 YNFKEQ. This CDR3 has 14 amino acids. CDR3 in DNA: TGTGCCAGCAGCCAAGTCGTGTTCACCGGGGAGCTGTTTTTT. Translated: CASSQVVFTGELFF.

In this sample, this clone turned up once. The chain links TRBV7-6 to TRBJ1-1; a possible D gene is TRBD1 (5 bases). This CDR3 spans 13 amino acids. V was shortened by 1 base and J by 4 bases, with 7 bases between the two germline ends. CDR1 is SGHVS, CDR2 FNYEAQ, per germline. The CDR3 sequence is CASSLGGVTEAFF. CDR3 coding DNA: TGTGCCAGCAGCTTAGGGGGGGTCACTGAAGCTTTCTTT. Full variable domain (missing parts from reference TRBV7-6 and TRBJ1-1): GAGVSQSPRYKVTKRGQDVALRCDPISGHVSLYWYRQALGQGPEFLTYFNYEAQQDKSGLPNDRFSAERPEGSISTLTIQRTEQRDSAMYRCASSLGGVTEAFFGQGTRLTVV.

The CDR3 loop is CASSTGRTAGNTIYF. CDR3 sequence (DNA): TGTGCCAGTAGTACAGGACGGACTGCTGGAAACACCATATATTTT. V and J are TRBV19 and TRBJ1-3; D uncertain. The V gene's germline CDR1 is LNHDA and CDR2 SQIVND (reference sequence). This CDR3 has 15 amino acids. The V and J ends lost 4 bases and 2 bases respectively, with 12 bases between them.

This sequence joins TRBV10-2 and TRBJ1-3; 10 nucleotides agree with TRBD1. V was clipped by 7 bases and J by 1 base; unmatched bases: 4. Germline V gene sequence: CDR1 WSHSY, CDR2 SAAADI. The CDR3 spans 15 residues. The CDR3, as DNA: TGCGCCAGCAAGCCGGGACAGGGGTCTGGAAACACCATATATTTT. This gives the protein CASKPGQGSGNTIYF.

The rearrangement uses TRBV5-1 and TRBJ2-1, with D perhaps TRBD1 (6 bases). V dropped 3 bases and J dropped 8 bases, with 18 bases sitting between them. Germline values: CDR1 SGHRS, CDR2 YFSETQ. The CDR3 loop spans 15 amino acids. CDR3 loop: CASSSLLPGADEQFF. CDR3 DNA: TGCGCCAGCAGCTCCTTACTACCAGGGGCGGATGAGCAGTTCTTC.

This rearrangement joins TRBV14 to TRBJ2-5; D remains unclear. Germline lookup yields CDR1 SGHDN and CDR2 FVKESK. The CDR3 has 13 residues. With 3 bases removed from V and 2 bases from J, the gap between germline ends came to 7 bases. The CDR3 protein is CASSQARQETQYF. CDR3 sequence (DNA): TGTGCCAGCAGCCAGGCCAGGCAAGAGACCCAGTACTTC.

V gene TRBV28 combines with J gene TRBJ1-4; 7 bases are a match to TRBD1. The germline V gene has CDR1 MDHEN and CDR2 SYDVKM. Trimming removed 5 bases from V and 7 bases from J; junction bases left unmatched: 7. The CDR3 sequence is 14 residues long. CDR3 region: CASSEQGNGEKLFF. The DNA for the CDR3 is TGTGCCAGCAGTGAACAGGGGAACGGTGAAAAACTGTTTTTT. The full variable domain, its missing parts supplied by reference TRBV28 and TRBJ1-4, is DVKVTQSSRYLVKRTGEKVFLECVQDMDHENMFWYRQDPGLGLRLIYFSYDVKMKEKGDIPEGYSVSREKKERFSLILESASTNQTSMYLCASSEQGNGEKLFFGSGTQLSVL.